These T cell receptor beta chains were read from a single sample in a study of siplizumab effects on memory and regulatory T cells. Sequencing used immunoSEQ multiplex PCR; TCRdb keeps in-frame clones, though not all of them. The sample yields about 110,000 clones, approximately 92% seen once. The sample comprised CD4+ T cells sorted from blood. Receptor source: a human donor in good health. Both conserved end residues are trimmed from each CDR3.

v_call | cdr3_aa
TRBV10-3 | AISESVGPVTQY
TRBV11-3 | ASSSGGLGETQY
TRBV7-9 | ASSSRATGQWETQY
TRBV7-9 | ASSRTGLELF
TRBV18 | ASTLTGVSNTEAF
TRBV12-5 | ASGLPRTVTGYT
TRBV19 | ASIQGGGADYGYT
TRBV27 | ASSKLSDRYNEQF
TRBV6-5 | ASSYRGAGSPLH
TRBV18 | ASSPRAGGQETQY
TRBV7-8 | ASSLGDRPTGTQY
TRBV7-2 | ASSLAGTSGATDTQY
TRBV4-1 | ASSFPTGGGLYGYT
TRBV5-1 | ASSLLTSGNEQY
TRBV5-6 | ASSPGQGKQY
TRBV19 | ASSEEAGRTDTQY
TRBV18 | ASSPSQGANTEAF
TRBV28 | ASSSTMTNEQF
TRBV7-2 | ASSHWLAGNTDTQY
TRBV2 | ASKGVTNSGNTIY
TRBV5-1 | ASSLVGGSYNEQF
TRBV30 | AWKPEGETQY
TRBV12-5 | ASLGEAGNTIY
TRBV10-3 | AITGTGRTDTQY
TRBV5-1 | ASSLGGRGATDTQY
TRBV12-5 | ASGSEGSSTDTQY